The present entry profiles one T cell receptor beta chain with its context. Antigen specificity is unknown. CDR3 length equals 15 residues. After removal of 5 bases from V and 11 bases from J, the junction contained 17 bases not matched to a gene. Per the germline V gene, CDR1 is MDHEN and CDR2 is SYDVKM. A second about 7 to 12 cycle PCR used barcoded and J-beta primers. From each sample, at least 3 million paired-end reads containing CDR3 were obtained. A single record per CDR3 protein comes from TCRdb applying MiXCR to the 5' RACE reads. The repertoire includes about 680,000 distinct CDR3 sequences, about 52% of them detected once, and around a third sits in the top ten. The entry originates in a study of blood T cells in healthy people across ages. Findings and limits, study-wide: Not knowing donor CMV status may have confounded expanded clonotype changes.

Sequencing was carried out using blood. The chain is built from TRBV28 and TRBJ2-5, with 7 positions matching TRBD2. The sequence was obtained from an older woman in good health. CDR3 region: CASSTRQSRGDEQYF. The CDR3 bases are TGTGCCAGCAGTACCCGACAGTCCCGGGGGGATGAGCAGTACTTC.